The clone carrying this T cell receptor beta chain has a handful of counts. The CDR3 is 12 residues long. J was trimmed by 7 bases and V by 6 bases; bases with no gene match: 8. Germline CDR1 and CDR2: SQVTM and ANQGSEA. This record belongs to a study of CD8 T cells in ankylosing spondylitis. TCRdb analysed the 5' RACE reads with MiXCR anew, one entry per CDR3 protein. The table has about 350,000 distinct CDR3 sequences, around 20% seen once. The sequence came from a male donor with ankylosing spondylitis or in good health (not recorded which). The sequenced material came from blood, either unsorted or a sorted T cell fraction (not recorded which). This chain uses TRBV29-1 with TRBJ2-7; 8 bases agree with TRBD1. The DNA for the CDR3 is TGCAGCGTCGACAGGGGAAGAGGTGAGCAGTACTTC. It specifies CSVDRGRGEQYF.